The rows below give T cell receptor beta chains drawn from one sample of a study of blood T cell repertoires in COVID-19. Produced via immunoSEQ multiplex PCR; TCRdb's table is partial and in-frame only. The sample consists of roughly 24,000 clones, more than 70% of them appearing once. Sequencing used peripheral blood. The receptors were gathered from a human donor in a cohort sampled during active COVID-19. CDR3s include the opening cysteine and the closing phenylalanine or tryptophan. A D gene is named only where the DNA matches it firmly. A clone size is listed for some rows: how often the clone was seen (once, few, many), or a class if it is expanded.

>TRBV6-1|TRBJ2-7|TRBD2|NA
CASSELAGGPSEQYF
TGTGCCAGCAGTGAACTAGCGGGAGGGCCGAGTGAGCAGTACTTC
>TRBV5-5|TRBJ2-5|TRBD2|NA
CASSVPLGGGQETQYF
TGTGCCAGCAGCGTACCTCTGGGCGGGGGACAAGAGACCCAGTACTTC
>TRBV4-1|TRBJ2-5|TRBD2|NA
CASSQEWRSSGEQETQYF
TGCGCCAGCAGCCAAGAATGGAGGTCTAGCGGGGAACAAGAGACCCAGTACTTC
>TRBV6-5|TRBJ1-1|NA|few
CASSYSMYQGNTEAFF
TGTGCCAGCAGTTACTCGATGTACCAGGGGAATACTGAAGCTTTCTTT
>TRBV2|TRBJ2-1|TRBD2|NA
CASRLAVTSSYNEQFF
TGTGCCAGCAGACTAGCGGTTACGAGCTCCTACAATGAGCAGTTCTTC
>TRBV19|TRBJ1-5|NA|NA
CASSIVQNQPQHF
TGTGCCAGTAGTATCGTCCAGAATCAGCCCCAGCATTTT
>TRBV11-2|TRBJ1-2|TRBD1|NA
CASSLGQGGYGYTF
TGTGCCAGCAGCTTAGGACAGGGGGGCTATGGCTACACCTTC
>TRBV29-1|TRBJ2-1|NA|NA
CSPKNYYNEQFF
TGCAGCCCAAAAAACTACTACAATGAGCAGTTCTTC
>TRBV4-1|TRBJ2-6|TRBD1|NA
CASSQDPWGQGATGANVLTF
TGCGCCAGCAGCCAAGATCCTTGGGGACAGGGGGCTACCGGGGCCAACGTCCTGACTTTC
>TRBV18|TRBJ2-1|TRBD2|NA
CASSPQLAGGVHNEQFF
TGTGCCAGCTCACCACAGCTAGCGGGGGGAGTACACAATGAGCAGTTCTTC